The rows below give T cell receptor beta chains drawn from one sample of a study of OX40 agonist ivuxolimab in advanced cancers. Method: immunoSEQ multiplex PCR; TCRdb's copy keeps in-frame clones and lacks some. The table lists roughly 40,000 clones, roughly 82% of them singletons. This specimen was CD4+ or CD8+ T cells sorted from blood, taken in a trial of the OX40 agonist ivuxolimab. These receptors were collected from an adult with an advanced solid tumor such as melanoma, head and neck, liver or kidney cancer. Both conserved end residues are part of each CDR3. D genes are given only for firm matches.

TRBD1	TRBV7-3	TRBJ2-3	CASSRTGGLADTQYF
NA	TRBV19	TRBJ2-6	CASSPFESGANVLTF
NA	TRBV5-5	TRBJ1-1	CASSLVADTEAFF
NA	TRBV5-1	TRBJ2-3	CASSLATGSSTDTQYF
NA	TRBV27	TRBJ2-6	CASSPRGEAGANVLTF
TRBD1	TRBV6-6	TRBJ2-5	CASSYDRGSETQYF
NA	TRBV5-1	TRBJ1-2	CASSPGLNYGYTF
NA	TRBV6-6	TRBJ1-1	CASSYLGDDTEAFF
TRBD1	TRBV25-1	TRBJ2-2	CASRGTGANTGELFF
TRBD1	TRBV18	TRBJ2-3	CASSPQDRGLADTQYF
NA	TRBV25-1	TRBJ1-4	CASSEFIGAGERKLFF
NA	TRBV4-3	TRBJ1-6	CASSQAQISYNSPLHF
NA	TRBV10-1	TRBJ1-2	CASSERTYGYTF
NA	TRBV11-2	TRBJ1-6	CASSLTVSGQSPLHF
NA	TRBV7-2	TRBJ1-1	CASSAQESLKAFF